The 25 T cell receptor beta chains below come from one sample, sequenced in a study of T cell responses to AZD1222 COVID-19 vaccine. Some clones are missing from TCRdb's copy, which holds only in-frame ones; the method was immunoSEQ multiplex PCR. The sample includes nearly 110,000 clones, 92% of them seen just once. The source material was peripheral blood, sampled 28 days after the second AZD1222 dose. These receptors originate from an adult who received the AZD1222 COVID-19 vaccine.

V is TRBV7-6 and J is TRBJ2-2; 7 bases are a match to TRBD2. From germline, CDR1 is SGHVS and CDR2 FNYEAQ. With 5 bases clipped from V and 0 bases from J, the junction kept 3 bases outside the gene matches. This CDR3 has 15 amino acids. CDR3 nucleotide sequence: TGTGCCAGCAGCCGGACTAGAGCGAACACCGGGGAGCTGTTTTTT. This translates into CASSRTRANTGELFF. Full variable domain (outside the CDR3, taken from reference TRBV7-6 and TRBJ2-2): GAGVSQSPRYKVTKRGQDVALRCDPISGHVSLYWYRQALGQGPEFLTYFNYEAQQDKSGLPNDRFSAERPEGSISTLTIQRTEQRDSAMYRCASSRTRANTGELFFGEGSRLTVL.

The gene calls are TRBV3-1 (or the pseudogene TRBV3-2) and TRBJ2-1, with D uncertain. V was clipped by 0 bases and J by 2 bases, with 11 bases between them. The CDR3 covers 16 residues. Germline CDR1 is LGHDT and CDR2 is YNNKEL (reference sequence). In DNA form, the CDR3 reads TGTGCCAGCAGCCAAGATCTAGGGATTGCCTACAATGAGCAGTTCTTC. Translated: CASSQDLGIAYNEQFF.

V usage is TRBV19 and J usage is TRBJ1-5; the D is unclear. The germline V and J ends were trimmed by 3 bases and 1 base, with 10 bases remaining between them. This CDR3 has 15 amino acids. Per germline, CDR1 LNHDA and CDR2 SQIVND (reference sequence). Here the CDR3 reads CASSISDASNQPQHF. In nucleotides, the CDR3 is TGTGCCAGTAGTATTTCGGACGCGAGCAATCAGCCCCAGCATTTT. The full variable domain, with the rest looked up from reference TRBV19 and TRBJ1-5, is DGGITQSPKYLFRKEGQNVTLSCEQNLNHDAMYWYRQDPGQGLRLIYYSQIVNDFQKGDIAEGYSVSREKKESFPLTVTSAQKNPTAFYLCASSISDASNQPQHFGDGTRLSIL.

The V call is TRBV28, the J call TRBJ1-5, with 7 bases that match TRBD1. With V trimmed by 7 bases and J by 0 bases, 9 bases remained unmatched. This CDR3 spans 16 amino acids. CDR1 and CDR2 (germline): MDHEN, SYDVKM. The CDR3 reads CASTGGTDYSNQPQHF. The DNA for the CDR3 is TGTGCCAGCACCGGAGGGACAGATTATAGCAATCAGCCCCAGCATTTT.

V is TRBV19 and J is TRBJ2-3; unclear D gene. The CDR3 is 15 residues long. Trimming shortened V by 4 bases and J by 4 bases, and 15 bases separated the two germline ends. Germline V gene data show CDR1 as LNHDA and CDR2 as SQIVND (reference sequence). The CDR3 loop is CASSTDPRRADTQYF. DNA of the CDR3: TGTGCCAGTAGTACAGACCCTCGTCGGGCAGATACGCAGTATTTT.

The chain joins TRBV9 to TRBJ1-6; tentatively, D is TRBD1 (6 bases). Germline CDR1 SGDLS, CDR2 YYNGEE. CDR3 length: 15 residues. Between the trimmed V and J ends, which lost 3 bases and 10 bases, there was a span of 17 bases. This CDR3 reads CASSGDGGAGSPLHF. CDR3 DNA: TGTGCCAGCAGCGGCGATGGGGGGGCGGGCTCACCCCTCCACTTT.

The genes are TRBV4-2 and TRBJ1-3; D is ambiguous. Per the germline V gene, CDR1 is LGHNA and CDR2 is YNFKEQ. V was pared by 0 bases and J by 0 bases, with 12 bases between. CDR3 length equals 17 residues. The CDR3 DNA follows: TGTGCCAGCAGCCAAGAACCCCAGTATAACTCTGGAAACACCATATATTTT. It encodes CASSQEPQYNSGNTIYF.

The chain's CDR3 is CAWRRGGGTNEKLFF. DNA for the CDR3: TGTGCCTGGAGAAGGGGCGGGGGCACTAATGAAAAACTGTTTTTT. V is TRBV30 and J is TRBJ1-4; possibly TRBD1 for D (6 bases). Trimming cost V 3 bases and J 2 bases, with 13 bases left between them. This CDR3 region has 15 residues. Germline V gives CDR1 GTSNPN, CDR2 SVGIG (reference sequence). Full variable domain (rest looked up from reference TRBV30 and TRBJ1-4): SQTIHQWPATLVQPVGSPLSLECTVEGTSNPNLYWYRQAAGRGLQLLFYSVGIGQISSEVPQNLSASRPQDRQFILSSKKLLLSDSGFYLCAWRRGGGTNEKLFFGSGTQLSVL.

The chain has TRBV19 and TRBJ1-4, with a possible D match to TRBD1 (6 bases). Germline CDR1 is LNHDA and CDR2 is SQIVND (reference sequence). The CDR3 length is 14 residues. Trimming removed 4 bases at V and 8 bases at J, with 14 bases between. Written as DNA, the CDR3 is TGTGCCAGTAGTAGGCCGGGGGCAACGGAAAAACTGTTTTTT. This encodes CASSRPGATEKLFF.

The V call is TRBV7-9, the J call TRBJ2-2, with D tentatively TRBD1 (6 bases). The CDR3 is 16 amino acids. The V and J ends lost 1 base and 0 bases respectively, with 9 bases between them. Per the germline V gene, CDR1 is SEHNR and CDR2 is FQNEAQ (reference sequence). The CDR3 DNA sequence: TGTGCCAGCAGCTTAGGAGGGGGTGCGAACACCGGGGAGCTGTTTTTT. It translates to CASSLGGGANTGELFF.

The genes are TRBV27 and TRBJ2-2; D uncertain. Germline loops: CDR1 MNHEY, CDR2 SMNVEV (reference sequence). The CDR3 is 16 residues long. V was cut by 4 bases and J by 2 bases, with 14 bases left in between. As DNA, the CDR3 is TGTGCCAGCAGTTGGGTACCGAATTTAAACACCGGGGAGCTGTTTTTT. Its protein is CASSWVPNLNTGELFF.

The gene calls are TRBV6-5 and TRBJ1-1, with TRBD1 identical over 10 bases. Germline values: CDR1 MNHEY, CDR2 SVGAGI. Trimming cost V 4 bases and J 5 bases; bases outside gene matches: 4. The CDR3 consists of 14 residues. CDR3 bases: TGTGCCAGCAGTTCGACAGGGGGCCGGACTGAAGCTTTCTTT. This gives the protein CASSSTGGRTEAFF.

The chain carries TRBV6-5 and TRBJ1-4, with D unresolved. The V end lost 5 bases, the J end lost 7 bases, and 14 bases lay between the germline ends. There are 14 residues in the CDR3. From germline, CDR1 is MNHEY and CDR2 SVGAGI. In DNA form, the CDR3 reads TGTGCCAGCAGTCGGACTGCAGTAGGTGAAAAACTGTTTTTT. Translation: CASSRTAVGEKLFF.

The gene calls are TRBV6-5 and TRBJ2-1; TRBD1 matches 10 bases. The CDR3 spans 14 residues. The germline V gene encodes CDR1 MNHEY and CDR2 SVGAGI. V lost 6 bases, J lost 7 bases, and 6 bases stayed unmatched. CDR3: CASRVDRGLNEQFF. DNA of the CDR3: TGTGCCAGCAGGGTCGACAGGGGGCTTAATGAGCAGTTCTTC.

The genes are TRBV5-4 and TRBJ2-1; TRBD2 aligns across 8 bases. This CDR3 contains 14 residues. CDR1 and CDR2 (germline): SGHNT, YYREEE (reference sequence). V lost 4 bases and J lost 6; bases outside the gene matches: 6. The CDR3 region has the DNA TGTGCCAGCAGCGCCGGGACTAGAATCAATGAGCAGTTCTTC. Its translation: CASSAGTRINEQFF.

The gene calls are TRBV29-1 and TRBJ2-4; 7 bases are shared with TRBD2. The germline V gene has CDR1 SQVTM and CDR2 ANQGSEA. The CDR3 has 10 amino acids. The V segment lost 6 bases and the J segment 13 bases; nucleotides outside the gene matches: 6. The CDR3 sequence: CSVIRDYQYF. CDR3 DNA: TGCAGCGTGATCCGGGACTACCAGTACTTC.

The CDR3 region has the DNA TGTGCCAGCACCCAAGGACAGGGGGCGCCTGGCTACACCTTC. Its translation: CASTQGQGAPGYTF. The V call is TRBV6-5, the J call TRBJ1-2; 11 nucleotides align to TRBD1. Germline V gives CDR1 MNHEY, CDR2 SVGAGI. Trimming removed 7 bases from V and 7 bases from J; junction bases left unmatched: 8. The CDR3 is 14 amino acids.

This chain connects TRBV15 to TRBJ1-5, with D unresolved. CDR1 and CDR2 from the germline V gene are LNHNV and YYDKDF (reference sequence). CDR3 length equals 13 residues. V lost 3 bases to trimming and J lost 6 bases, with 9 bases between them. In nucleotides, the CDR3 is TGTGCCACCAGCAGGAACCGGGGTCAGCCCCAGCATTTT. It is translated as CATSRNRGQPQHF.

This rearrangement joins TRBV7-9 to TRBJ1-1, with D perhaps TRBD1 (5 bases). The CDR3 runs 17 residues. Trimming removed 1 base from V and 0 bases from J, with 15 bases in between. Germline V lookup: CDR1 SEHNR, CDR2 FQNEAQ (reference sequence). The CDR3: CASSLVATGGMNTEAFF. The CDR3 coding sequence is TGTGCCAGCAGCTTAGTTGCGACCGGGGGAATGAACACTGAAGCTTTCTTT.

The chain couples TRBV7-8 to TRBJ1-5, with 7 bases lining up with TRBD1. CDR3 length equals 15 residues. After removal of 5 bases from V and 3 bases from J, the junction contained 7 bases not matched to a gene. Germline CDR1 SGHVS, CDR2 FQNEAQ. CDR3 residues: CASSVGQVPNQPQHF. The CDR3, as DNA: TGTGCCAGCAGCGTAGGACAGGTCCCCAATCAGCCCCAGCATTTT.

This clone came up once. The V call is TRBV9, the J call TRBJ2-3; 13 bases line up with TRBD2. This CDR3 contains 18 residues. CDR1 is SGDLS, CDR2 YYNGEE, per germline. Germline trimming cut 3 bases from V and 5 bases from J; bases unmatched to any gene: 12. The CDR3 sequence: CASSDARWTSGGQDTQYF. The CDR3 DNA is TGTGCCAGCAGCGATGCCCGGTGGACTAGCGGGGGACAAGATACGCAGTATTTT.

The chain combines TRBV6-2 or TRBV6-3 with TRBJ2-7; D is uncertain. CDR1 is MNHEY and CDR2 is SVGEGT in the germline V gene. The CDR3 loop spans 12 amino acids. V lost 2 bases and J lost 4, with 6 bases in between. The CDR3 nucleotides read TGTGCCAGCAGTTACGAACAGTACGAGCAGTACTTC. Amino acid sequence: CASSYEQYEQYF.

This chain joins TRBV5-6 and TRBJ1-2, with unresolved D. This CDR3 spans 18 amino acids. Trimming pared 2 bases from V and 3 bases from J, leaving 23 bases between. The germline V gene has CDR1 SGHDT and CDR2 YYEEEE. The CDR3 DNA follows: TGTGCCAGCAGCTTTCTTATGAAGGGTGGCCCTAAGGACTATGGCTACACCTTC. This translates into CASSFLMKGGPKDYGYTF.

The chain carries TRBV6-4 and TRBJ2-2, with D unclear. The CDR3 runs to 14 residues. Trimming took 6 bases from V and 7 from J, leaving 15 bases between them. In germline, CDR1 is MRHNA, CDR2 SNTAGT. The CDR3: CASRTASWGGELFF. Here the CDR3 DNA reads TGTGCCAGCAGAACCGCGTCGTGGGGCGGGGAGCTGTTTTTT.

The V and J genes are TRBV28 and TRBJ2-7; D possibly corresponds to TRBD1 (5 bases). The CDR3 extends over 16 amino acids. V was cut by 8 bases and J by 0 bases, with 20 bases left in between. Looked up from germline, CDR1 is MDHEN and CDR2 is SYDVKM. The CDR3 reads CASSSFQGSNSYEQYF. CDR3 sequence (DNA): TGTGCCAGCTCAAGTTTCCAGGGAAGTAACTCCTACGAGCAGTACTTC.